This is a list of T cell receptor beta chains from one sample in a study of blood T cell repertoires in COVID-19. Method: immunoSEQ multiplex PCR; TCRdb's copy keeps in-frame clones and lacks some. The repertoire holds about 150,000 clones, with just under 85% as singletons. The sample comprised PBMCs or T cells enriched from blood (not recorded which). The receptors shown here come from a woman aged 40-49 years who had recovered from COVID-19. Each CDR3 is given without its conserved first and last residue. A D gene is named only where the DNA matches it firmly.

v_call	j_call	d_call	cdr3_aa
TRBV19	TRBJ1-2	-	ASSIYNYGYT
TRBV6-5	TRBJ2-5	-	ASLRETQY
TRBV10-3	TRBJ2-5	-	AISENGVSETQY
TRBV27	TRBJ1-2	TRBD1	ASSLDRADYGYT
TRBV13	TRBJ2-3	-	ASSPLGGEGGTDTQY
TRBV12-5	TRBJ2-5	-	ASGPEPGETQY
TRBV9	TRBJ1-1	TRBD1	ASSVNMNRGTEAF
TRBV15	TRBJ1-6	-	ATSRTFNSPLH
TRBV24-1	TRBJ2-4	TRBD2	ATSVPGVPGLESNIQY
TRBV6-5	TRBJ2-7	TRBD2	ASTGGGSYEQY
TRBV30	TRBJ2-3	TRBD2	AWRTSGSTDTQY
TRBV6-5	TRBJ1-1	TRBD1	ASSRFGTVNTEAF
TRBV4-1	TRBJ1-5	TRBD1	ASSQGQGTGQPQH
TRBV3-1/TRBV3-2	TRBJ2-1	TRBD2	ASSQGRTSGEF